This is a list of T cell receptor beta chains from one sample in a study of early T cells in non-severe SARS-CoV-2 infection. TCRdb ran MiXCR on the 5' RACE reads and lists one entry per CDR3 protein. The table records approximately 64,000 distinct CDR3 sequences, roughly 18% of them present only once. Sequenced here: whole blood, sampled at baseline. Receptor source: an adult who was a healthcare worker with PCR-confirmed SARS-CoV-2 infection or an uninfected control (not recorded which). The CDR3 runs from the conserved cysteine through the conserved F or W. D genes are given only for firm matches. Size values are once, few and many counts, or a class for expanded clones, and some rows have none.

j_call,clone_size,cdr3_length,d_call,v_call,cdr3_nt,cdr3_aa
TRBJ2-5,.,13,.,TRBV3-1,TGTGCCAGCAGCCAAGGACGGGTGGAGACCCAGTACTTC,CASSQGRVETQYF
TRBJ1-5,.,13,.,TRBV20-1,TGCAGTGCTAGAGCGGAGGTTGTTCAGCCCCAGCATTTT,CSARAEVVQPQHF
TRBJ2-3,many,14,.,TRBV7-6,TGTGCCAGCAGCTTAGGCGGGGGCCCAGATACGCAGTATTTT,CASSLGGGPDTQYF
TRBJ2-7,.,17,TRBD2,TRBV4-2,TGTGCCAGCAGCCAGGAAACGGGGACTAGCGGGAACTACGAGCAGTACTTC,CASSQETGTSGNYEQYF
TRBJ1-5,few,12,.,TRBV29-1,TGCAGCGTGAAAGGGGCGAATCAGCCCCAGCATTTT,CSVKGANQPQHF
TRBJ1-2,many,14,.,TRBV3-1,TGTGCCAGCAGCTCCGACTTAGCTAACTATGGCTACACCTTC,CASSSDLANYGYTF
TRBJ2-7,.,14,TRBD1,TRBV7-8,TGTGCCAGCAGCTTATATCCCGACAGGGACGAGCAGTACTTC,CASSLYPDRDEQYF
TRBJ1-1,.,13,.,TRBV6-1,TGTGCCAGCAGTAGACAGAAGAACACTGAAGCTTTCTTT,CASSRQKNTEAFF
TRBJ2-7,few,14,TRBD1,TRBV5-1,TGCGCCAGCAGCTTGCTTACAGGGGCCTACGAGCAGTACTTC,CASSLLTGAYEQYF
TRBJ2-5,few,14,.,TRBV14,TGTGCCAGCAGCCAAGTCTCTATACTAGAGACCCAGTACTTC,CASSQVSILETQYF
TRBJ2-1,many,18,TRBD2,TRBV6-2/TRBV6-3,TGTGCCAGCAGTTACAGGGTAGCGGGAGGGCCGGGGGACAATGAGCAGTTCTTC,CASSYRVAGGPGDNEQFF
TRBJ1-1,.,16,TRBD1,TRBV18,TGTGCCAGCTCAAGCCTCGGACAGGGTTTGAACACTGAAGCTTTCTTT,CASSSLGQGLNTEAFF
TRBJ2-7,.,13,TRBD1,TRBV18,TGTGCCAGCTCACCCGACAGGGTCTACGAGCAGTACTTC,CASSPDRVYEQYF
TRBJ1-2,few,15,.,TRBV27,TGTGCCAGCAGTTTATCGGGGACTGCTAACTATGGCTACACCTTC,CASSLSGTANYGYTF
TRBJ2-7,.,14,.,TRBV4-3,TGCGCCAGCAGTCCTGGGACACTTTCCTACGAGCAGTACTTC,CASSPGTLSYEQYF
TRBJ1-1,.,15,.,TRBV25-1,TGTGCCAGCAGTGACAGGGAACCCATGAACACTGAAGCTTTCTTT,CASSDREPMNTEAFF
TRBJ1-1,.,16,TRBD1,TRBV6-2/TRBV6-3,TGTGCCAGCAGTAAGGGACAGGGCTGGGCGAACACTGAAGCTTTCTTT,CASSKGQGWANTEAFF
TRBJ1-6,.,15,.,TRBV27,TGTGCCAGCAGTTTATCCAGCTCCTATAATTCACCCCTCCACTTT,CASSLSSSYNSPLHF
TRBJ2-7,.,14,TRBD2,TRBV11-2,TGTGCCAGCAGCTTTCGGGGGGGATCTAACGAGCAGTACTTC,CASSFRGGSNEQYF
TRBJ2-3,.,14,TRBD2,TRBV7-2,TGTGCCAGCTCAAGGAGCGGGAGTACAGATACGCAGTATTTT,CASSRSGSTDTQYF
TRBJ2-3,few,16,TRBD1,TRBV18,TGTGCCAGCTCACCATCCGGGACAGGGATTGCAGATACGCAGTATTTT,CASSPSGTGIADTQYF
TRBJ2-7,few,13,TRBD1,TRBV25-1,TGTGCCAGCAGTGGGTCACAGGGGTACGAGCAGTACTTC,CASSGSQGYEQYF
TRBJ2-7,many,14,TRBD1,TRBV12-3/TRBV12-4,TGTGCCAGCAGCCCGGGACAGCGGACCAGCGAGCAGTACTTC,CASSPGQRTSEQYF
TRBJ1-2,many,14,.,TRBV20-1,TGCAGTGCTAGAGATAAGGAGGACCTCAATGGCTACACCTTC,CSARDKEDLNGYTF
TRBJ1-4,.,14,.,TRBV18,TGTGCCAGCTCACCCCTTCGACAGGATGAAAAACTGTTTTTT,CASSPLRQDEKLFF
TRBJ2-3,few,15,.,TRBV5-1,TGCGCCAGCAGCACACCACAGAGCCTCACAGATACGCAGTATTTT,CASSTPQSLTDTQYF
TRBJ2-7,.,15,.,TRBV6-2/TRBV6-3,TGTGCCAGCAGTTACGAGCGCCTGCAGACCTACGAGCAGTACTTC,CASSYERLQTYEQYF
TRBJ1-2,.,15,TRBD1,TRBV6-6,TGTGCCAGCAGTTACTCCGGGACAGGGACCAATGGCTACACCTTC,CASSYSGTGTNGYTF
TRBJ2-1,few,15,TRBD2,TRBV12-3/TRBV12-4,TGTGCCAGCGGACCCAGCGGGAACTCCTACAATGAGCAGTTCTTC,CASGPSGNSYNEQFF
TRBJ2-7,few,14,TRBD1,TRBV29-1,TGCAGCGTAGCCACCCGGGACAGCACCTACGAGCAGTACTTC,CSVATRDSTYEQYF
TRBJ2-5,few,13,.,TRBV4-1,TGCGCCAGCAGCCAATTCAGGCAAGAGACCCAGTACTTC,CASSQFRQETQYF
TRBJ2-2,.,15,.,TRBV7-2,TGTGCCAGCAGATTTTCGGCAACGAACACCGGGGAGCTGTTTTTT,CASRFSATNTGELFF
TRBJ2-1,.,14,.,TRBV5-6,TGTGCCAGCAGCTTGACCAGCGGGTATACCGAGCAGTTCTTC,CASSLTSGYTEQFF
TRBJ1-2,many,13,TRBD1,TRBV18,TGTGCCAGCTCGGGGCAGGGGGCTGATGGCTACACCTTC,CASSGQGADGYTF
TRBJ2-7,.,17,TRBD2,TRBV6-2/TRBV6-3,TGTGCCAGCAGCCAAATGTCGGGACTAGCGCATCTATACGAGCAGTACTTC,CASSQMSGLAHLYEQYF
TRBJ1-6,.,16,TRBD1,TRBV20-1,TGCAGTGCTAGAGATCAATGGACAGGGGATAATTCACCCCTCCACTTT,CSARDQWTGDNSPLHF
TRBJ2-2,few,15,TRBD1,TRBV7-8,TGTGCCAGCCAAACCGGGACAGGGGGCACCGGGGAGCTGTTTTTT,CASQTGTGGTGELFF
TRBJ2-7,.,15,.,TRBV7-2,TGTGCCAGCAGCACCTCCGGGACGGACGCCTACGAGCAGTACTTC,CASSTSGTDAYEQYF
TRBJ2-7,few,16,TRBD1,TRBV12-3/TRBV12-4,TGTGCCAGCAGTTTCGGGACAGGGGGTGGTATCTACGAGCAGTACTTC,CASSFGTGGGIYEQYF
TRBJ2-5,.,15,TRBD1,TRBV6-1,TGTGCCAGCAGTGAAGTAGGGGGCTCTTTGGAGACCCAGTACTTC,CASSEVGGSLETQYF
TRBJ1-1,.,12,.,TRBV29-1,TGCAGCGCCACGACAGCGAACACTGAAGCTTTCTTT,CSATTANTEAFF
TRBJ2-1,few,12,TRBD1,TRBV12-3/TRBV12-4,TGTGCCAGCAGCCTGGACAGGGAAAAGCAGTTCTTC,CASSLDREKQFF
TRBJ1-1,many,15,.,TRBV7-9,TGTGCCAGCAGCGTTAGCGGCAAGGCGAACGCTGAAGCTTTCTTT,CASSVSGKANAEAFF
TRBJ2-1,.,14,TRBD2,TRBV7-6,TGTGCCAGCAGCCCTCAGGGAGGACTAGGGGTTAAGTTCTTC,CASSPQGGLGVKFF
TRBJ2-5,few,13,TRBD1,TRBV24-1,TGTGCCACCAGCAGAACAGGGGCCAAGACCCAGTACTTC,CATSRTGAKTQYF
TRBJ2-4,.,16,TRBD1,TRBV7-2,TGTGCCAGCAGCTTAGCCGGGACAGAAGCCAAAAACATTCAGTACTTC,CASSLAGTEAKNIQYF
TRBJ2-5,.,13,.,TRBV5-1,TGCGCCAGCAGCTTGGACAGTGTAGGCACCCAGTACTTC,CASSLDSVGTQYF
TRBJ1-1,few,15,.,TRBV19,TGTGCCAGTAGTATTCTGTTGGTCCCAAGCCCTGAAGCTTTCTTT,CASSILLVPSPEAFF
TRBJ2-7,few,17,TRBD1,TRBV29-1,TGCAGCGTTGAAGGGGTAACCGGGACAGATCGTTCCTACGAGCAGTACTTC,CSVEGVTGTDRSYEQYF